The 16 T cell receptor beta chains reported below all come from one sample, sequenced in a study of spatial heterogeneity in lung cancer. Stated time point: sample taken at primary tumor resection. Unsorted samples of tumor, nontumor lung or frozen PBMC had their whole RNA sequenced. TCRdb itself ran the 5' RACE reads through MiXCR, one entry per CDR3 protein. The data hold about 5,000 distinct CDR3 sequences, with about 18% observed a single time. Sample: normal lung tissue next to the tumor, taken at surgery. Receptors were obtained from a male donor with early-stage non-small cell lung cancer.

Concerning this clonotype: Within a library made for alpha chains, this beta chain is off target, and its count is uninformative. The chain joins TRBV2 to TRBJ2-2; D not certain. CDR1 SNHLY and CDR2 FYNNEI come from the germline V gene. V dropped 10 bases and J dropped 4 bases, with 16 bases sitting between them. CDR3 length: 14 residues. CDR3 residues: CATVTAEITGELFF. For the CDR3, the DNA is TGTGCCACCGTAACGGCGGAGATCACCGGGGAGCTGTTTTTT.

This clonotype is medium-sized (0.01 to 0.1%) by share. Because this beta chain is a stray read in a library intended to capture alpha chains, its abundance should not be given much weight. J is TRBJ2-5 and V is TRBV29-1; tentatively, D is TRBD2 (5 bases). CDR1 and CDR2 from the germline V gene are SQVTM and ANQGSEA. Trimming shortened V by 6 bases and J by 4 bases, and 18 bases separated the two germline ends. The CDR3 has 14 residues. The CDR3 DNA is TGCAGCGTGACACTCCTCGGACTTAGAGAGACCCAGTACTTC. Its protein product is CSVTLLGLRETQYF.

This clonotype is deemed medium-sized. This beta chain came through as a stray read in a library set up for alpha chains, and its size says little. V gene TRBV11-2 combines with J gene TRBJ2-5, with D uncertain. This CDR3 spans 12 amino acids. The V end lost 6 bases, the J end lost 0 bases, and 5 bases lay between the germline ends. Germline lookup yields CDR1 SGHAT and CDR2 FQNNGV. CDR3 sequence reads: CASRMYQETQYF. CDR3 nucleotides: TGTGCCAGCAGAATGTACCAAGAGACCCAGTACTTC.

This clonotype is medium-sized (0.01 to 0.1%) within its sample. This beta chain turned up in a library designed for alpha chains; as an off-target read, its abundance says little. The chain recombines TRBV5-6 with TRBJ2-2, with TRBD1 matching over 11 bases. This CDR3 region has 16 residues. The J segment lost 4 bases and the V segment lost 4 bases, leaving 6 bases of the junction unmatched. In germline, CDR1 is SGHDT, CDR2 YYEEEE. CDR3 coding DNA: TGTGCCAGCAGCAACACCGGGACAGGGGGCACCGGGGAGCTGTTTTTT. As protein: CASSNTGTGGTGELFF.

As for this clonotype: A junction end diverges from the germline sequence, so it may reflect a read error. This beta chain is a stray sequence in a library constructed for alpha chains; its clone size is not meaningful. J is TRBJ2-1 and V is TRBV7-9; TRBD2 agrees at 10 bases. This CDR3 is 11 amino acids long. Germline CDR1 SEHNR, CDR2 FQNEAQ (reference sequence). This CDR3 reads CASSSLAGVIF. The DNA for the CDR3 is TGTGCCAGCAGCTCCCTAGCGGGAGTCATCTTC.

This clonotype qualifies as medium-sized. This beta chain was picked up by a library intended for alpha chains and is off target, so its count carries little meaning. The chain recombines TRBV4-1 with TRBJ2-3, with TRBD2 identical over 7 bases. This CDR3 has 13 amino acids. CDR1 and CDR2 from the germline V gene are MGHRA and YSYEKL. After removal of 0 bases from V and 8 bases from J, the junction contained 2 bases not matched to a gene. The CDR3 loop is CASSQETGGTQYF. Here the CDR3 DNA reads TGCGCCAGCAGCCAAGAGACGGGAGGTACGCAGTATTTT.

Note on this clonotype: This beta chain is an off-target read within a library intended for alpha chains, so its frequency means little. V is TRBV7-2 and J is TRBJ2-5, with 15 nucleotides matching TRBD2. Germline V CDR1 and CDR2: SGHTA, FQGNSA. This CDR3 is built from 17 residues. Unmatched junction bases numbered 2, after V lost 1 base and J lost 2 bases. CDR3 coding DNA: TGTGCCAGCAGCTTAGGGGGACTAGCGGGAGGACAAGAGACCCAGTACTTC. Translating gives CASSLGGLAGGQETQYF.

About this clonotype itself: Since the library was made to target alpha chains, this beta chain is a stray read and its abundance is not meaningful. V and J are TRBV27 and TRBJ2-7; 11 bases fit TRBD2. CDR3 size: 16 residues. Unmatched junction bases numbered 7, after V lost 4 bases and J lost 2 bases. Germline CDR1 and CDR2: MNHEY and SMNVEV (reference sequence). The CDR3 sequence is CASSSLAGGLTYEQYF. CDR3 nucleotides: TGTGCCAGCAGTTCCCTAGCGGGAGGCCTCACCTACGAGCAGTACTTC.

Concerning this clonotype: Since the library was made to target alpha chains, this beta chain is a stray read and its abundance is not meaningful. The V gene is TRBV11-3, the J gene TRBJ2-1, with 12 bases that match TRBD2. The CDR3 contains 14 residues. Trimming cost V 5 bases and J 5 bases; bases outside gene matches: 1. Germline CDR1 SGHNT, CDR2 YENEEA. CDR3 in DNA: TGTGCCAGCAGCAGACTAGCGGGAGACAATGAGCAGTTCTTC. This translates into CASSRLAGDNEQFF. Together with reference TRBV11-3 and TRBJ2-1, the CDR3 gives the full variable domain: EAGVVQSPRYKIIEKKQPVAFWCNPISGHNTLYWYLQNLGQGPELLIRYENEEAVDDSQLPKDRFSAERLKGVDSTLKIQPAELGDSAVYLCASSRLAGDNEQFFGPGTRLTVL.

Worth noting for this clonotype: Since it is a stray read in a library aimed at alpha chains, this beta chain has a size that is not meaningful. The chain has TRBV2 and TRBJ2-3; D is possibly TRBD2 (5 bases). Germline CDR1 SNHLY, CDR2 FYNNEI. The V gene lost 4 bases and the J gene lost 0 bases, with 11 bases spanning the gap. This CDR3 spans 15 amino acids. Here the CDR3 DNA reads TGTGCCAGCAGTGTCTTAGCGTTTAGCACAGATACGCAGTATTTT. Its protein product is CASSVLAFSTDTQYF.

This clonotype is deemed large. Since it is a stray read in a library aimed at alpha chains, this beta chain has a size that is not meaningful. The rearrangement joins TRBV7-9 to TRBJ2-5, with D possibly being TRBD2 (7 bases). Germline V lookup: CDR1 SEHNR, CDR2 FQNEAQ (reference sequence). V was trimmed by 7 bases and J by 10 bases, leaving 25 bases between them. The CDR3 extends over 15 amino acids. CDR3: CASIQEGGGAGGQYF. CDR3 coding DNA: TGTGCCAGCATCCAAGAGGGCGGGGGCGCCGGGGGCCAGTACTTC. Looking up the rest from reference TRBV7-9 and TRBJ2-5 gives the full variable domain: DTGVSQNPRHKITKRGQNVTFRCDPISEHNRLYWYRQTLGQGPEFLTYFQNEAQLEKSRLLSDRFSAERPKGSFSTLEIQRTEQGDSAMYLCASIQEGGGAGGQYFGPGTRLLVL.

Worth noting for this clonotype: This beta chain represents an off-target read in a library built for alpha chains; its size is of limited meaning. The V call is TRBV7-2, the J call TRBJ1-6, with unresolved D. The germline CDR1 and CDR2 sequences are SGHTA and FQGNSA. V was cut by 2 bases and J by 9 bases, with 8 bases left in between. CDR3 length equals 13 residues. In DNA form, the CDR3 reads TGTGCCAGCAGCTTATCGGGTTTTTCACCCCTCCACTTT. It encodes CASSLSGFSPLHF. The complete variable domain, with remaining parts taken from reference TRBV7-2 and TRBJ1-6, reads GAGVSQSPSNKVTEKGKDVELRCDPISGHTALYWYRQSLGQGLEFLIYFQGNSAPDKSGLPSDRFSAERTGGSVSTLTIQRTQQEDSAVYLCASSLSGFSPLHFGNGTRLTVT.

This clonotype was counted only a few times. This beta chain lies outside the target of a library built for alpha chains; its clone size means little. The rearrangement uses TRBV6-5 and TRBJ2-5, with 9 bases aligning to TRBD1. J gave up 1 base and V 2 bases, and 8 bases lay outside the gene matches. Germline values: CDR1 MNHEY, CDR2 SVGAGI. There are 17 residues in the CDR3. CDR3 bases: TGTGCCAGCAGTTACGTCTTCACAGGGGGCCTCCAAGAGACCCAGTACTTC. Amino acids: CASSYVFTGGLQETQYF.

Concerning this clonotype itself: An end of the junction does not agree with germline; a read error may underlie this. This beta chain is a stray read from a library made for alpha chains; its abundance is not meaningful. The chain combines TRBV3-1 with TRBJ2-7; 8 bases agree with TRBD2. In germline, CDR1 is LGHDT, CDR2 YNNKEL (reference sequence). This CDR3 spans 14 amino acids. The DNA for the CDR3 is TGTGCCAGCAGCCCTAGCGGGCCCTCCCACGAGCAGTACTTC. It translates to CASSPSGPSHEQYF.

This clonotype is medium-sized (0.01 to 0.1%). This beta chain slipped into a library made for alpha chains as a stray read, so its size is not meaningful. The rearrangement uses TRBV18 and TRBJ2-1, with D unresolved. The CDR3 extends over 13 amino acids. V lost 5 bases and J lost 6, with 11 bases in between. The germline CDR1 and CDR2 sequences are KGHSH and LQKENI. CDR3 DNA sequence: TGTGCCAGCTCAAGGAATAATCGCAATGAGCAGTTCTTC. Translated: CASSRNNRNEQFF.

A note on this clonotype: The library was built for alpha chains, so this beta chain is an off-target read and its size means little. The CDR3 reads CAIRDRGHEGYTF. The CDR3 DNA is TGTGCCATCAGGGACAGGGGGCATGAAGGCTACACCTTC. The chain couples TRBV10-3 to TRBJ1-2; TRBD1 aligns across 11 bases. The germline gives CDR1 ENHRY, CDR2 SYGVKD. This CDR3 is built from 13 residues. V lost 6 bases and J lost 8; bases outside the gene matches: 5.